The 20 T cell receptor beta chains below were found in one sample sequenced in a study of cytomegalovirus exposure and HLA in healthy donors. The PCR was carried out with 60 Vbeta primers and 13 Jbeta primers. This table comes from immunoSEQ multiplex PCR, and its TCRdb copy is limited to in-frame clones, with some not included. This sample's table has around 210,000 clones. The sample comprised PBMCs. The source of these receptors is a girl under 10 years old in good health and CMV-seropositive.

The chain recombines TRBV15 with TRBJ1-2; D perhaps matches TRBD1 (6 bases). The CDR3 totals 13 residues. Deletions cut 6 bases from V and 4 bases from J, with 12 bases between. Germline V gives CDR1 LNHNV, CDR2 YYDKDF (reference sequence). The CDR3 here is CATRGAGRYGYTF. The CDR3 bases are TGTGCCACCAGGGGGGCCGGTCGCTATGGCTACACCTTC.

The chain couples TRBV7-3 to TRBJ2-5, with D possibly TRBD2 on 5 matching bases. This CDR3 has 15 amino acids. CDR1 is SGHTA and CDR2 is FQGTGA in the germline V gene. The ends were cut back, 2 bases at V and 4 bases at J, with 14 bases in the middle. The chain's CDR3 is CASSLWPNRGETQYF. CDR3 DNA sequence: TGTGCCAGCAGCTTATGGCCAAATCGGGGAGAGACCCAGTACTTC.

This rearrangement joins TRBV6-1 to TRBJ2-7; 12 bases agree with TRBD2. V was pared by 6 bases and J by 3 bases, with 3 bases of the junction left unmatched. The germline V gene encodes CDR1 MNHNS and CDR2 SASEGT. The CDR3 length is 14 residues. CDR3 region: CASSWTSGVYEQYF. The CDR3 DNA sequence: TGTGCCAGCAGCTGGACTAGCGGGGTCTACGAGCAGTACTTC.

About this clone: The junction departs from germline at one end; a sequencing error may be responsible. At the DNA level, this CDR3 is encoded by other sequences in the same sample as well. The CDR3 is CASSEGLAGGMNTEAFF. For the CDR3, the DNA is TGTGCCAGCAGTGAAGGACTGGCAGGGGGCATGAACACTGAAGCCTTCTTT. The rearrangement joins TRBV6-1 to TRBJ1-1; 8 nucleotides agree with TRBD1. There are 17 residues in the CDR3. Germline lookup yields CDR1 MNHNS and CDR2 SASEGT.

The genes are TRBV7-9 and TRBJ2-5; TRBD2 matches 11 bases. The last part of the DNA fits TRBJ2-7 better; the J call may be wrong. CDR1 and CDR2 from the germline V gene are SEHNR and FQNEAQ (reference sequence). The CDR3 runs 16 residues. The CDR3 loop reads CASSWGLAAGSYEQYF. CDR3 nucleotides: TGTGCCAGCAGCTGGGGACTAGCGGCAGGATCCTACGAGCAGTACTTC.

In DNA form, the CDR3 reads TGTGCCAGCAGTTCTAGCACAGATACGCAGTATTTT. Encoded protein: CASSSSTDTQYF. The genes are TRBV2 and TRBJ2-3; D is unclear. Trimming took off 5 bases at V and 0 bases at J, with 3 bases between the two ends. CDR3 length equals 12 residues. Germline CDR1 SNHLY, CDR2 FYNNEI.

Concerning this clone: The junction does not match germline at one end; this may be a read error. The chain employs TRBV7-7 and TRBJ2-1, with D hard to call. The CDR3 totals 15 residues. Germline V gene sequence: CDR1 SSHAT, CDR2 FNYEAQ (reference sequence). DNA of the CDR3: TGTGCTAGCAGCTTAGGCAGCGACTCCTACAATGAGCAGTTCTTC. It translates to CASSLGSDSYNEQFF.

V gene TRBV5-5 combines with J gene TRBJ1-4; D possibly corresponds to TRBD1 (6 bases). The CDR3 runs to 12 residues. Between the trimmed V and J ends, which lost 7 bases and 8 bases, there was a span of 12 bases. Germline V gene sequence: CDR1 SGHKS, CDR2 YYEKEE (reference sequence). In DNA form, the CDR3 reads TGTGCCAGCTCCCCTCAGGGGGAAAAACTGTTTTTT. Its translation is CASSPQGEKLFF.

V and J are TRBV5-1 and TRBJ2-1, with 11 bases matching TRBD2. J gave up 9 bases and V 4 bases, and 12 bases lay outside the gene matches. In germline, CDR1 is SGHRS, CDR2 YFSETQ. The CDR3 loop spans 16 amino acids. The CDR3 spells CASSPVLAGVSGEQFF. CDR3 DNA: TGCGCCAGCAGCCCCGTACTAGCGGGAGTATCGGGTGAGCAGTTCTTC.

The chain has TRBV7-8 and TRBJ2-3; no firm D call. In germline, CDR1 is SGHVS, CDR2 FQNEAQ. The V gene lost 7 bases and the J gene lost 0 bases, with 20 bases spanning the gap. The CDR3 totals 17 residues. CDR3: CASNLTPLDSSTDTQYF. CDR3 nucleotides: TGTGCCAGCAACCTCACGCCACTTGACTCTAGCACAGATACGCAGTATTTT. The variable domain in full, completed from reference TRBV7-8 and TRBJ2-3, reads GAGVSQSPRYKVAKRGQDVALRCDPISGHVSLFWYQQALGQGPEFLTYFQNEAQLDKSGLPSDRFFAERPEGSVSTLKIQRTQQEDSAVYLCASNLTPLDSSTDTQYFGPGTRLTVL.

The chain links TRBV4-1 to TRBJ1-5; D is ambiguous. CDR1 and CDR2 from the germline V gene are MGHRA and YSYEKL. The V end was cut by 4 bases, the J end by 4 bases, with 11 bases between. This CDR3 comprises 14 residues. This CDR3 is CASSPFKENQPQHF. DNA of the CDR3: TGCGCCAGCAGCCCTTTTAAGGAGAATCAGCCCCAGCATTTT.

V usage is TRBV19 and J usage is TRBJ2-1, with TRBD2 matching over 7 bases. The CDR3 is made up of 17 amino acids. Germline values: CDR1 LNHDA, CDR2 SQIVND (reference sequence). The ends lost 3 bases at V and 4 bases at J; junction bases unmatched: 12. CDR3 DNA sequence: TGTGCCAGTAGTATCTACTCTCTAGCGGTCCGATACAATGAGCAGTTCTTC. Protein sequence: CASSIYSLAVRYNEQFF.

This rearrangement joins TRBV29-1 to TRBJ2-1; 8 nucleotides match TRBD2. This CDR3 contains 14 residues. CDR1 and CDR2 from the germline V gene are SQVTM and ANQGSEA. J was trimmed by 2 bases and V by 3 bases; bases with no gene match: 3. CDR3 residues: CSVDAGGPYNEQFF. The CDR3 DNA sequence: TGCAGCGTTGATGCGGGAGGACCCTACAATGAGCAGTTCTTC.

This chain uses TRBV7-3 with TRBJ2-2, with TRBD2 as a possible D gene (6 bases). In germline, CDR1 is SGHTA, CDR2 FQGTGA. This CDR3 spans 20 amino acids. V lost 1 base to trimming and J lost 3 bases, with 24 bases between them. The CDR3 sequence is CASSLKARAGSVRDTGELFF. Here the CDR3 DNA reads TGTGCCAGCAGCTTAAAGGCCCGGGCGGGAAGCGTTCGGGACACCGGGGAGCTGTTTTTT.

This chain joins TRBV27 and TRBJ2-7, with D possibly TRBD2 on 5 matching bases. The CDR3 is made up of 12 amino acids. Per the germline V gene, CDR1 is MNHEY and CDR2 is SMNVEV (reference sequence). V lost 8 bases, J lost 3 bases, and 11 bases lay in between. The CDR3 loop is CASGRGIYEQYF. The CDR3 DNA follows: TGTGCCAGCGGACGGGGAATCTACGAGCAGTACTTC.

The chain links TRBV7-3 to TRBJ1-1, with D possibly matching TRBD1 (5 bases). V was clipped by 4 bases and J by 1 base, with 7 bases between them. The CDR3 spans 13 residues. CDR1 SGHTA and CDR2 FQGTGA come from the germline V gene. The chain's CDR3 is CASSYTGNTEAFF. In DNA, the CDR3 is TGTGCCAGCAGCTACACAGGGAACACTGAAGCTTTCTTT.

The V gene is TRBV7-6, the J gene TRBJ1-5; 8 bases line up with TRBD1. V was pared by 4 bases and J by 4 bases, with 3 bases of the junction left unmatched. The CDR3 loop spans 14 amino acids. Germline V gene sequence: CDR1 SGHVS, CDR2 FNYEAQ. The CDR3 nucleotides read TGTGCCAGCAGCTCCGGACAGGGAAATCAGCCCCAGCATTTT. The encoded protein is CASSSGQGNQPQHF.

The chain joins TRBV27 to TRBJ2-2, with TRBD1 as a possible D gene (6 bases). V was shortened by 8 bases and J by 0 bases, with 16 bases between the two germline ends. This CDR3 comprises 16 residues. Germline V gene lookup returns CDR1 MNHEY and CDR2 SMNVEV (reference sequence). The CDR3 reads CASPVTGLSNTGELFF. The CDR3 DNA reads as TGTGCCAGCCCTGTAACAGGGTTATCGAACACCGGGGAGCTGTTTTTT.

The chain is built from TRBV19 and TRBJ1-1, with D unclear. V dropped 5 bases and J dropped 0 bases, with 10 bases sitting between them. Looked up from germline, CDR1 is LNHDA and CDR2 is SQIVND (reference sequence). The CDR3 sequence is 14 residues long. CDR3 sequence reads: CASSLQALNTEAFF. The DNA of the CDR3 is TGTGCCAGTAGTCTTCAGGCTCTGAACACTGAAGCTTTCTTT.

This chain links TRBV19 with TRBJ2-1; 9 bases are shared with TRBD2. This CDR3 comprises 19 residues. Per the germline V gene, CDR1 is LNHDA and CDR2 is SQIVND (reference sequence). Trimming cost V 1 base and J 5 bases; bases outside gene matches: 15. CDR3 amino acids: CASSIARAGGPFSNNEQFF. The CDR3, as DNA: TGTGCCAGTAGTATAGCCCGCGCGGGAGGGCCGTTCAGCAACAATGAGCAGTTCTTC.